One sample yielded the 20 T cell receptor beta chains listed below, sequenced in a study of naive and memory T cell subsets. An equimolar mix of two oligonucleotides served as the beta constant-region primer for TRBC1 and TRBC2. The ligated cDNA underwent four PCR rounds using SP2 and nested alpha and beta constant-region primers. TCRdb analysed the UMI-ligation and nested PCR reads with MiXCR anew, one entry per CDR3 protein. Seen here are 150,000 or so distinct CDR3 sequences, 22% observed once, and the top ten hold roughly 0.1%. Study-level points and caveats: Especially in CD8 cells, naive repertoires contained a few larger clonotypes, possibly CD45RA-re-expressing memory cells.

The antigens for these receptors are not known. The specimen sequenced was naive CD4+ T cells from blood. Every receptor here comes from a human donor in good health.

This clonotype was seen only a few times. The chain has TRBV7-9 and TRBJ2-7, with 7 bases fitting TRBD2. CDR1 is SEHNR, CDR2 FQNEAQ, per germline (reference sequence). The V gene end was trimmed by 2 bases and the J gene end by 7 bases; junction bases not matched to a gene: 17. This CDR3 spans 17 amino acids. The CDR3 DNA is TGTGCCAGCAGCTTATGGGTTAGCGGGCCCCGGGCGGGAGAGCAGTACTTC. As protein: CASSLWVSGPRAGEQYF. The whole variable domain, filled in from reference TRBV7-9 and TRBJ2-7, reads DTGVSQNPRHKITKRGQNVTFRCDPISEHNRLYWYRQTLGQGPEFLTYFQNEAQLEKSRLLSDRFSAERPKGSFSTLEIQRTEQGDSAMYLCASSLWVSGPRAGEQYFGPGTRLTVT.

This chain links TRBV20-1 with TRBJ2-1, with 13 bases lining up with TRBD2. Trimming took 3 bases from V and 10 from J; bases not matched to a gene: 9. The V gene's germline CDR1 is DFQATT and CDR2 SNEGSKA (reference sequence). The CDR3 consists of 15 residues. The CDR3 nucleotides read TGCAGTGCTAGGAACACCGGGACTAGCGGGACGGAGCAGTTCTTC. This encodes CSARNTGTSGTEQFF.

The chain links TRBV27 to TRBJ2-3, with 8 bases lining up with TRBD1. Trimming cost V 6 bases and J 5 bases; bases outside gene matches: 16. The CDR3 totals 17 residues. Per the germline V gene, CDR1 is MNHEY and CDR2 is SMNVEV (reference sequence). The CDR3 coding sequence is TGTGCCAGCAGAACCTACGCTCAGGACAGGGCCGGAGATACGCAGTATTTT. It encodes CASRTYAQDRAGDTQYF.

This sequence joins TRBV29-1 and TRBJ2-6; D unclear. This CDR3 has 14 residues. The ends were cut back, 3 bases at V and 3 bases at J, with 9 bases in the middle. The germline CDR1 and CDR2 sequences are SQVTM and ANQGSEA. CDR3: CSVDLAGGANVLTF. In nucleotides, the CDR3 is TGCAGCGTTGATCTCGCTGGTGGGGCCAACGTCCTGACTTTC.

The chain recombines TRBV5-1 with TRBJ2-1; TRBD1 is a possible D gene (6 bases). Germline CDR1 and CDR2: SGHRS and YFSETQ. This CDR3 has 15 amino acids. With 4 bases removed from V and 14 bases from J, the gap between germline ends came to 25 bases. Here the CDR3 reads CASSIHDEDSPRKFF. The CDR3 region has the DNA TGCGCCAGCAGCATCCATGACGAGGACAGCCCGAGGAAGTTCTTC.

This clonotype was picked up a small number of times. The chain carries TRBV20-1 and TRBJ1-6; TRBD1 is a possible D gene (5 bases). The CDR3 runs 19 residues. Germline assignment: CDR1 DFQATT and CDR2 SNEGSKA (reference sequence). V was cut by 1 base and J by 0 bases, with 19 bases left in between. In DNA, the CDR3 is TGCAGTGCTAGAGGGGAAATGGGACTGACGAGCTCCTATAATTCACCCCTCCACTTT. Translation: CSARGEMGLTSSYNSPLHF.

J is TRBJ2-7 and V is TRBV28; TRBD1 is a possible D gene (7 bases). Trimming took off 5 bases at V and 2 bases at J, with 13 bases between the two ends. This CDR3 spans 14 amino acids. CDR1 and CDR2 from the germline V gene are MDHEN and SYDVKM. The CDR3 DNA is TGTGCCAGCAGTCCAGGGGGGTTTGCCTACGAGCAGTACTTC. Protein sequence: CASSPGGFAYEQYF. The full variable domain, its missing parts supplied by reference TRBV28 and TRBJ2-7, is DVKVTQSSRYLVKRTGEKVFLECVQDMDHENMFWYRQDPGLGLRLIYFSYDVKMKEKGDIPEGYSVSREKKERFSLILESASTNQTSMYLCASSPGGFAYEQYFGPGTRLTVT.

The rearrangement links TRBV5-1 to TRBJ2-5; no clear D gene. Between the trimmed V and J ends, which lost 1 base and 4 bases, there was a span of 17 bases. CDR1 and CDR2 from the germline V gene are SGHRS and YFSETQ. The CDR3 is 16 amino acids. The CDR3 nucleotides read TGCGCCAGCAGCTTGAAGACCTCCGGGCTCGGAGAGACCCAGTACTTC. Its protein is CASSLKTSGLGETQYF.

The chain recombines TRBV2 with TRBJ1-4; TRBD1 aligns across 9 bases. CDR3 length: 15 amino acids. V trimming: 5 bases; J trimming: 3 bases; junction bases outside the gene matches: 4. From germline, CDR1 is SNHLY and CDR2 FYNNEI. CDR3 bases: TGTGCCAGCAGTCCGTACAGGGGGCCTAATGAAAAACTGTTTTTT. This sequence encodes CASSPYRGPNEKLFF.

This rearrangement joins TRBV7-2 to TRBJ2-7; D perhaps matches TRBD1 (6 bases). Germline V gene lookup returns CDR1 SGHTA and CDR2 FQGNSA. The CDR3 spans 14 residues. Trimming took 5 bases from V and 4 from J, leaving 15 bases between them. The CDR3 DNA reads as TGTGCCAGCAGCCGGCCACCAGGGGCATACGAGCAGTACTTC. It translates to CASSRPPGAYEQYF. The whole variable domain, filled in from reference TRBV7-2 and TRBJ2-7, reads GAGVSQSPSNKVTEKGKDVELRCDPISGHTALYWYRQSLGQGLEFLIYFQGNSAPDKSGLPSDRFSAERTGGSVSTLTIQRTQQEDSAVYLCASSRPPGAYEQYFGPGTRLTVT.

CDR3 sequence reads: CATSARAKDTQYF. The CDR3 DNA sequence: TGTGCCACCAGTGCGAGGGCCAAAGATACGCAGTATTTT. This chain connects TRBV24-1 to TRBJ2-3, with a possible D match to TRBD2 (5 bases). CDR1 and CDR2 (germline): KGHDR, SFDVKD. The ends were cut back, 5 bases at V and 5 bases at J, with 10 bases in the middle. This CDR3 region has 13 residues.

The chain recombines TRBV4-1 with TRBJ1-2; TRBD1 might be the D (6 bases). The V end lost 7 bases, the J end lost 0 bases, and 18 bases lay between the germline ends. The germline gives CDR1 MGHRA, CDR2 YSYEKL. This CDR3 has 16 residues. The CDR3 sequence: CASNPTGTYANYGYTF. CDR3 in DNA: TGCGCCAGCAACCCAACCGGGACATATGCTAACTATGGCTACACCTTC.

The V and J genes are TRBV4-1 and TRBJ2-7, with unresolved D. V was shortened by 6 bases and J by 0 bases, with 12 bases between the two germline ends. CDR3 length equals 14 residues. The germline V gene has CDR1 MGHRA and CDR2 YSYEKL. DNA of the CDR3: TGCGCCAGCAGGAAAGAACAGTTCTCCTACGAGCAGTACTTC. Its protein product is CASRKEQFSYEQYF.

This clonotype was observed a few times. The V gene is TRBV28, the J gene TRBJ2-3; perhaps TRBD2 as D (5 bases). Germline V lookup: CDR1 MDHEN, CDR2 SYDVKM. Trimming removed 3 bases from V and 0 bases from J, with 10 bases in between. The CDR3 has 15 amino acids. CDR3 coding DNA: TGTGCCAGCAGTTTTGGAGGTGCTAGCACAGATACGCAGTATTTT. It yields the protein CASSFGGASTDTQYF. Based on the CDR3 plus reference TRBV28 and TRBJ2-3, the full variable domain is DVKVTQSSRYLVKRTGEKVFLECVQDMDHENMFWYRQDPGLGLRLIYFSYDVKMKEKGDIPEGYSVSREKKERFSLILESASTNQTSMYLCASSFGGASTDTQYFGPGTRLTVL.

This clonotype has a count of ten or more. V is TRBV20-1 and J is TRBJ2-7; D is unresolved. The CDR3 spans 11 residues. Germline lookup yields CDR1 DFQATT and CDR2 SNEGSKA (reference sequence). For the CDR3, the DNA is TGCAGTGCTAGAGATAGTGGCTTAGAAGCGGTC. Its protein is CSARDSGLEAV.

The J gene is TRBJ1-6, the V gene TRBV6-2 or TRBV6-3; D ambiguous. V was trimmed by 2 bases and J by 8 bases, leaving 10 bases between them. From germline, CDR1 is MNHEY and CDR2 SVGEGT. CDR3 length: 14 residues. CDR3 nucleotide sequence: TGTGCCAGCAGTTACGCCGCTGTGGATTCACCCCTCCACTTT. It specifies CASSYAAVDSPLHF.

The chain links TRBV14 to TRBJ2-1; no clear D gene. Trimming shortened V by 0 bases and J by 9 bases, and 9 bases separated the two germline ends. Germline-derived CDR1 and CDR2 are SGHDN and FVKESK. CDR3 size: 13 residues. The CDR3 sequence is CASSQEEVTEQFF. DNA for the CDR3: TGTGCCAGCAGCCAAGAAGAAGTGACTGAGCAGTTCTTC.

The chain links TRBV6-5 to TRBJ1-1; D gene ambiguous. The CDR3 has 14 residues. Germline CDR1 MNHEY, CDR2 SVGAGI. Trimming removed 0 bases at V and 2 bases at J, with 7 bases between. CDR3 loop: CASSYSTVNTEAFF. DNA of the CDR3: TGTGCCAGCAGTTACTCGACGGTTAACACTGAAGCTTTCTTT.

The chain has TRBV30 and TRBJ1-1; no firm D call. Germline assignment: CDR1 GTSNPN and CDR2 SVGIG (reference sequence). The CDR3 has 13 residues. Trimming stripped 2 bases from V and 7 bases from J, with 14 bases between. CDR3 amino acids: CAWSIGPGGEAFF. The DNA for the CDR3 is TGTGCCTGGAGTATCGGTCCGGGAGGTGAAGCTTTCTTT.

The chain combines TRBV30 with TRBJ2-1; 8 nucleotides agree with TRBD1. Germline V gives CDR1 GTSNPN, CDR2 SVGIG (reference sequence). V gave up 2 bases and J gave up 0 bases; unmatched junction bases: 9. The CDR3 extends over 17 amino acids. Here the CDR3 DNA reads TGTGCCTGGAGTCAATTCGGGACAGGTTTCTCCTACAATGAGCAGTTCTTC. Its protein is CAWSQFGTGFSYNEQFF.